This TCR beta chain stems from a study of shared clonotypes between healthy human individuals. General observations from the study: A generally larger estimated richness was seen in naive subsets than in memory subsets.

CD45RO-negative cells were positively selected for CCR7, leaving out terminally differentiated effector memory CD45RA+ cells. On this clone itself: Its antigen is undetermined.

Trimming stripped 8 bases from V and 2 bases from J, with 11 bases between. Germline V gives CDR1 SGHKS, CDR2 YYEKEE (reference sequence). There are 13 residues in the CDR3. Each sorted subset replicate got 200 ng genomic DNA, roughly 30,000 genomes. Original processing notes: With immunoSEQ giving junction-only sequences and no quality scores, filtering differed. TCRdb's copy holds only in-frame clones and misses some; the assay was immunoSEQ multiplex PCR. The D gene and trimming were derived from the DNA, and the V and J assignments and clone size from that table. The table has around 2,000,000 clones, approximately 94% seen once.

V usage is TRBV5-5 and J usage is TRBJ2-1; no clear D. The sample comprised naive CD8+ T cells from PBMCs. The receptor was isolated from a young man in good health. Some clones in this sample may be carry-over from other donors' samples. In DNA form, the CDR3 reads TGTGCCAGTGGTGCGTCAACCTACAATGAGCAGTTCTTC. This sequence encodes CASGASTYNEQFF.